The 8 T cell receptor beta chains given below trace back to one sample, sequenced in a study of patients and donors after allogeneic stem cell transplantation. TCRdb re-analysed the RT-PCR reads in MiXCR, keeping a single row per CDR3 protein. The table records approximately 430,000 distinct CDR3 sequences, about a sixth of them present only once. The sequencing sample was made of blood, either unsorted or a sorted T cell fraction (not recorded which). These receptors came from a human donor who was either an allogeneic HSCT recipient or a stem cell or donor lymphocyte infusion donor (not recorded which). It is not recorded whose cells these are; they may come from a transplant donor.

A few counts support this clonotype. This chain uses TRBV29-1 with TRBJ2-1; no firm D call. V was clipped by 8 bases and J by 6 bases, with 23 bases between them. From germline, CDR1 is SQVTM and CDR2 ANQGSEA. The CDR3 loop spans 15 amino acids. The CDR3 nucleotides read TGCAGCATGAAGTTTGGTTTTTTGGGCATCAATGAGCAGTTCTTC. Protein sequence: CSMKFGFLGINEQFF.

The sample holds a few counts of this clonotype. The chain links TRBV5-1 to TRBJ2-3; 7 bases fit TRBD1. This CDR3 contains 15 residues. The trim removed 5 bases at V and 2 bases at J, leaving 8 bases unmatched. Per the germline V gene, CDR1 is SGHRS and CDR2 is YFSETQ. For the CDR3, the DNA is TGCGCCAGCAGATCGGGACAGCATTCCACAGATACGCAGTATTTT. This translates into CASRSGQHSTDTQYF.

This clonotype was counted between two and nine times. The V gene is TRBV20-1, the J gene TRBJ1-2; TRBD1 aligns across 7 bases. The germline V gene encodes CDR1 DFQATT and CDR2 SNEGSKA (reference sequence). The CDR3 covers 13 residues. J lost 8 bases, V lost 2 bases, and 8 bases had no gene match. The CDR3 spells CSARPDRSQGYTF. CDR3 sequence (DNA): TGCAGTGCTAGACCGGACAGGTCGCAGGGCTACACCTTC.

V gene TRBV15 combines with J gene TRBJ2-5, with 8 positions matching TRBD1. V was clipped by 2 bases and J by 4 bases; unmatched bases: 3. This CDR3 spans 14 amino acids. Per germline, CDR1 LNHNV and CDR2 YYDKDF (reference sequence). The CDR3 reads CATSRPRGLETQYF. The DNA of the CDR3 is TGTGCCACCAGCAGACCCAGGGGGCTAGAGACCCAGTACTTC. Based on the CDR3 plus reference TRBV15 and TRBJ2-5, the full variable domain is DAMVIQNPRYQVTQFGKPVTLSCSQTLNHNVMYWYQQKSSQAPKLLFHYYDKDFNNEADTPDNFQSRRPNTSFCFLDIRSPGLGDTAMYLCATSRPRGLETQYFGPGTRLLVL.

This clonotype has more than one count but fewer than ten. This chain links TRBV5-1 with TRBJ2-7; 7 bases are shared with TRBD2. The CDR3 runs to 12 residues. With V trimmed by 4 bases and J by 6 bases, 4 bases remained unmatched. Germline V gene sequence: CDR1 SGHRS, CDR2 YFSETQ. The CDR3 reads CASSLTSVEQYF. CDR3 DNA: TGCGCCAGCAGCCTTACTAGCGTCGAGCAGTACTTC.

This clonotype has a handful of counts. The rearrangement links TRBV27 to TRBJ2-7; the match to TRBD2 covers 10 bases. With 3 bases clipped from V and 4 bases from J, the junction kept 6 bases outside the gene matches. The germline CDR1 and CDR2 sequences are MNHEY and SMNVEV (reference sequence). CDR3 length: 15 residues. The DNA for the CDR3 is TGTGCCAGCAGTTTGGTCGGGACTAGCGTGTACGAGCAGTACTTC. Protein product: CASSLVGTSVYEQYF.

This clonotype was counted between two and nine times. This chain links TRBV12-3 or TRBV12-4 with TRBJ2-1; unclear D gene. Trimming cost V 3 bases and J 2 bases, with 8 bases left between them. The CDR3 length is 14 residues. CDR3 loop: CASSFGPAYNEQFF. Written as DNA, the CDR3 is TGTGCCAGCAGTTTTGGCCCCGCCTACAATGAGCAGTTCTTC.

This clonotype appeared a few times. The chain employs TRBV28 and TRBJ2-3; the D is unclear. The ends were cut back, 8 bases at V and 8 bases at J, with 11 bases in the middle. CDR1 and CDR2 (germline): MDHEN, SYDVKM. The CDR3 totals 11 residues. CDR3 in DNA: TGTGCCAGCCAATCCCGGTCTACGCAGTATTTT. Translated, it gives CASQSRSTQYF.